This T cell receptor beta chain was observed in a study of naive and memory T cell subsets. Findings of the study overall: In naive cells, over 85% of TCR sequences were seen only once. Diversity fell and Gini index rose from naive through CM, EM, EMRA.

A word on this clonotype: Its antigen is not known.

After the first PCR, alpha and beta chain libraries were processed separately. Four subsets defined by CD45RA and CD27 were sorted after CD3, CD4, CD8 and live/dead staining. The CDR3 has 15 residues. The ends were cut back, 6 bases at V and 1 base at J, with 14 bases in the middle. An equimolar mix of two oligonucleotides served as the beta constant-region primer for TRBC1 and TRBC2. Nested alpha and beta constant-region primers with the SP2 primer drove four PCR rounds on ligated cDNA. In TCRdb, the UMI-ligation and nested PCR reads were re-called with MiXCR into one record per CDR3 protein. The data show 120,000 or so distinct CDR3 sequences, with around 35% seen just once and 0.75% to 1% held by the top ten.

The sample consisted of central memory CD4+ T cells from blood. The chain links TRBV12-3 or TRBV12-4 to TRBJ2-3; D may be TRBD2 (5 bases). The receptor was isolated from a human donor in good health. The CDR3 sequence: CASSLKIGGTDTQYF. In DNA form, the CDR3 reads TGTGCCAGCAGCCTAAAAATCGGGGGCACAGATACGCAGTATTTT.